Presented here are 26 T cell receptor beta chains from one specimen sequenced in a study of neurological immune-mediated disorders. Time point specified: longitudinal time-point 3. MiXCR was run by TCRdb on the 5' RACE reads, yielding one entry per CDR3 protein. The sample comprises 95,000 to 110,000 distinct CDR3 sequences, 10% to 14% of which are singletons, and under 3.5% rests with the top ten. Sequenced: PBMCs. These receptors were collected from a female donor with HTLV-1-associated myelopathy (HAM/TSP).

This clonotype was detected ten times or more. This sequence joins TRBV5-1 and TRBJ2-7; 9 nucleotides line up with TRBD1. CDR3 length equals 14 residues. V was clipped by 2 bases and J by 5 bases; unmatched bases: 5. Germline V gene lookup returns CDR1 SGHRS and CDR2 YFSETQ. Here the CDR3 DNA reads TGCGCCAGCAGCTTAAGGACAGGGGAAGACGAGCAGTACTTC. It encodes CASSLRTGEDEQYF. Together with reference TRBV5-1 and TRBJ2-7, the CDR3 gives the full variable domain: KAGVTQTPRYLIKTRGQQVTLSCSPISGHRSVSWYQQTPGQGLQFLFEYFSETQRNKGNFPGRFSGRQFSNSRSEMNVSTLELGDSALYLCASSLRTGEDEQYFGPGTRLTVT.

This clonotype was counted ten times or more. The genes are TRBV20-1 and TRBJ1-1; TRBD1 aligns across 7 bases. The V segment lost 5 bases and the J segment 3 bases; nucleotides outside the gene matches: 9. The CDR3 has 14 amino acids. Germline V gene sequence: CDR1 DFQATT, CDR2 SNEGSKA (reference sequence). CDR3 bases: TGCAGTGCTGGGGGGGGACAGCCATACACTGAAGCTTTCTTT. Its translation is CSAGGGQPYTEAFF.

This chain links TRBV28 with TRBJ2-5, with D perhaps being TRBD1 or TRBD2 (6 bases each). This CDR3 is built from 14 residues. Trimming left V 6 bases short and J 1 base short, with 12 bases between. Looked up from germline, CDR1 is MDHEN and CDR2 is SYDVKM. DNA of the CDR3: TGTGCCAGCAGGGAAGGGGGGACCCAAGAGACCCAGTACTTC. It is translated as CASREGGTQETQYF.

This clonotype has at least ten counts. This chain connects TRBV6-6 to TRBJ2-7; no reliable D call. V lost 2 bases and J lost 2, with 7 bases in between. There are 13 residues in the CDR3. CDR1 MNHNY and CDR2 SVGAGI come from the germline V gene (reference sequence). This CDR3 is CASSYPGPYEQYF. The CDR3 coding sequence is TGTGCCAGCAGTTACCCCGGACCCTACGAGCAGTACTTC.

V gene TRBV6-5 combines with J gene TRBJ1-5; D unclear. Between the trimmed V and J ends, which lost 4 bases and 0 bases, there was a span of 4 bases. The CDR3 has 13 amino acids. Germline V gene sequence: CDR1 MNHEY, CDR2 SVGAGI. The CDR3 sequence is CASSFTSNQPQHF. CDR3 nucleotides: TGTGCCAGCAGTTTTACTAGCAATCAGCCCCAGCATTTT.

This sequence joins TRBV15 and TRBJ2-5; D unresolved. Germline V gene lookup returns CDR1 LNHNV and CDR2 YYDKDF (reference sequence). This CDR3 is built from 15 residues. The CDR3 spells CVTSRDLRWQETQYF. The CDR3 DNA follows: TGTGTTACCAGCAGAGATCTACGGTGGCAAGAGACCCAGTACTTC.

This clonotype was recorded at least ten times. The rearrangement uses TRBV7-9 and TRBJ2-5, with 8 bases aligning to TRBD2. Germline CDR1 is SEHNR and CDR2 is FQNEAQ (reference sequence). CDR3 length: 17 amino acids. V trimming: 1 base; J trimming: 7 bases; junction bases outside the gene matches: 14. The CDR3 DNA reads TGTGCCAGCAGCTTAGGAAGTACCGGGACTAGGGGTTGGACCCAGTACTTC. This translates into CASSLGSTGTRGWTQYF.

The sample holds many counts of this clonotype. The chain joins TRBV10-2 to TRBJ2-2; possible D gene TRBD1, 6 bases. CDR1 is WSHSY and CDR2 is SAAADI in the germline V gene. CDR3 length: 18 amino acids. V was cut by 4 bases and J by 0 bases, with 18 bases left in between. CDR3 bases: TGCGCCAGCAGTGCCCCGATCAGGGGCGTTGCGAACACCGGGGAGCTGTTTTTT. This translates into CASSAPIRGVANTGELFF.

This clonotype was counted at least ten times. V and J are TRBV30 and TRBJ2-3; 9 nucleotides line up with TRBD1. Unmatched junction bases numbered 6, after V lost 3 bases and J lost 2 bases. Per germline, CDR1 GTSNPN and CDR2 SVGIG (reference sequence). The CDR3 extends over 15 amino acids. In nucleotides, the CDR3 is TGTGCCTGGAGGGCCGGGACAGGGAACACAGATACGCAGTATTTT. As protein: CAWRAGTGNTDTQYF.

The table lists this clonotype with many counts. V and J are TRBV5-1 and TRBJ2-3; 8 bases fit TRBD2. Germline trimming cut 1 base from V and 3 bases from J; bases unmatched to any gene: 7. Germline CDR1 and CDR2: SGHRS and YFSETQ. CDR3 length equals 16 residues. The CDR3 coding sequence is TGCGCCAGCAGCTTGAACCCGGGACTAGTAACAGATACGCAGTATTTT. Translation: CASSLNPGLVTDTQYF.

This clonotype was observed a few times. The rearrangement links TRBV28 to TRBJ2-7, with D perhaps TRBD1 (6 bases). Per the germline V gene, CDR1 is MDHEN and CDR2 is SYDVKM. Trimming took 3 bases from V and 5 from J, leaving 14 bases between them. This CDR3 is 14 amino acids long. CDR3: CASSFVQGQDEQYF. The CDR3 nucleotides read TGTGCCAGCAGTTTCGTCCAGGGGCAGGACGAGCAGTACTTC.

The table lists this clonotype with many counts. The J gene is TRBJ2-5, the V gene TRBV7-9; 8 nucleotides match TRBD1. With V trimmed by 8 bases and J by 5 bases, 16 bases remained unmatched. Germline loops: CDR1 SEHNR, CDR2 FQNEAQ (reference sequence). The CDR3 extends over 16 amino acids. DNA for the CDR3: TGTGCCAGCTACCAACCGGGACAGGAGGTGTCGGAGACCCAGTACTTC. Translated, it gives CASYQPGQEVSETQYF.

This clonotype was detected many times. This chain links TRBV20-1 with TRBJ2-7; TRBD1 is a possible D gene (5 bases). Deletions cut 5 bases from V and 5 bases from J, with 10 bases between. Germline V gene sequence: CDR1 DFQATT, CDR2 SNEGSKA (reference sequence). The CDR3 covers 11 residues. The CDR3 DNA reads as TGCAGTGCTTCCCCAGGGAACGAGCAGTACTTC. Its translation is CSASPGNEQYF.

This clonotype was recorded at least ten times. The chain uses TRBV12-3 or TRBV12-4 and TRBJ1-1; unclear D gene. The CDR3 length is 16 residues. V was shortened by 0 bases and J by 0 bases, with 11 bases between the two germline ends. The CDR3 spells CASSLAGPPMNTEAFF. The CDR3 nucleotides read TGTGCCAGCAGTTTAGCAGGACCGCCAATGAACACTGAAGCTTTCTTT.

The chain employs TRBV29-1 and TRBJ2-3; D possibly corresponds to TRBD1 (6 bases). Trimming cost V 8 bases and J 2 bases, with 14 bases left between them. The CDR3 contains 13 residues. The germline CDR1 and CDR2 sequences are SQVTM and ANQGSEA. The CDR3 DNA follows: TGCAGCACGGCAGACAGGAACACAGATACGCAGTATTTT. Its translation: CSTADRNTDTQYF.

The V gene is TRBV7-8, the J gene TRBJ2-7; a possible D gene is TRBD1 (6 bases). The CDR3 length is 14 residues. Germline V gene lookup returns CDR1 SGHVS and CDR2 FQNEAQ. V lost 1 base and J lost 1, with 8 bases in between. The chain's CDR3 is CASSLVTGSYEQYF. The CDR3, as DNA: TGTGCCAGCAGCTTAGTCACAGGGTCCTACGAGCAGTACTTC. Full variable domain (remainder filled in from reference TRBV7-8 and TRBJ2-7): GAGVSQSPRYKVAKRGQDVALRCDPISGHVSLFWYQQALGQGPEFLTYFQNEAQLDKSGLPSDRFFAERPEGSVSTLKIQRTQQEDSAVYLCASSLVTGSYEQYFGPGTRLTVT.

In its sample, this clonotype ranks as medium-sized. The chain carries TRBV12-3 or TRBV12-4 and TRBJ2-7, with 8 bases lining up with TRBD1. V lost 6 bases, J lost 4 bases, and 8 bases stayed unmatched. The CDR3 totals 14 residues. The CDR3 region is CASRKGQGEYEQYF. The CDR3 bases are TGTGCCAGCAGGAAAGGACAGGGTGAATACGAGCAGTACTTC.

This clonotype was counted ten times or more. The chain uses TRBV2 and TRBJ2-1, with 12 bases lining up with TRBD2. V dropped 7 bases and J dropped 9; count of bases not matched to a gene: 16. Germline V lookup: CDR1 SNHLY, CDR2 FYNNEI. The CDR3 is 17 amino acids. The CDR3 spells CASKRTSGVLLRFEQFF. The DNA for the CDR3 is TGTGCCAGCAAAAGGACTAGCGGGGTACTATTAAGGTTTGAGCAGTTCTTC.

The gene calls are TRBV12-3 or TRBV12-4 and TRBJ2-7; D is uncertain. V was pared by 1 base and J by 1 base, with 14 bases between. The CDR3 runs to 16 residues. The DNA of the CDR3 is TGTGCCAGCAGTTTAGGCCCAGCGCGAGGATCCTACGAGCAGTACTTC. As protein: CASSLGPARGSYEQYF.

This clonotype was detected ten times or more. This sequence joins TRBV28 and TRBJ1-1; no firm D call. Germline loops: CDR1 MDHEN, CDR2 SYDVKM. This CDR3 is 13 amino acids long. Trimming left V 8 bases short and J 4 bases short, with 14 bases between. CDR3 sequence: CASGSLGSTEAFF. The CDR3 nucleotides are TGTGCCAGCGGCTCGTTGGGGTCCACTGAAGCTTTCTTT.

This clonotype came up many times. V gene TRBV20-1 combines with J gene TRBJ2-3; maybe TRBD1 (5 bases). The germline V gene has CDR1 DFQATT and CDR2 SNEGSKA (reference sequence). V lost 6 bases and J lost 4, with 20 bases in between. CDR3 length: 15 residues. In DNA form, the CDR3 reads TGCAGTGCACCCAGGGCAGTCGGGTTCGCAGATACGCAGTATTTT. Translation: CSAPRAVGFADTQYF.

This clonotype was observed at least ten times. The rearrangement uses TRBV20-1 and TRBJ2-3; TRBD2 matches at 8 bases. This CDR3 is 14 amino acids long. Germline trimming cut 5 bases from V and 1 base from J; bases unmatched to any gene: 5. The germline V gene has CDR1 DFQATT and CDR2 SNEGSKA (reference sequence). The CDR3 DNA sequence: TGCAGTGCTTCTACTAGCGGTGGCACAGATACGCAGTATTTT. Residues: CSASTSGGTDTQYF.

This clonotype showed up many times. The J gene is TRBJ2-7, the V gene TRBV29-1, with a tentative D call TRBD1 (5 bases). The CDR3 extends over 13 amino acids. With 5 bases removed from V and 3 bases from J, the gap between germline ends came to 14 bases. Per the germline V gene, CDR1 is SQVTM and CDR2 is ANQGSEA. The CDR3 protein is CSVYKTTDYEQYF. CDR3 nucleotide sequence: TGCAGCGTTTATAAGACGACAGACTACGAGCAGTACTTC.

CDR3 sequence: CASRATGQTEAFF. The CDR3 coding sequence is TGTGCCAGCAGGGCCACTGGACAAACTGAAGCTTTCTTT. V is TRBV7-3 and J is TRBJ1-1; a possible D gene is TRBD1 (5 bases). With 6 bases removed from V and 5 bases from J, the gap between germline ends came to 13 bases. In germline, CDR1 is SGHTA, CDR2 FQGTGA. The CDR3 is 13 amino acids.

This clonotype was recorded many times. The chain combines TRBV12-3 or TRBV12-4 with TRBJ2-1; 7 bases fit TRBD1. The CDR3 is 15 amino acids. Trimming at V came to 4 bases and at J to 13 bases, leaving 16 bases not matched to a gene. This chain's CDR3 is CASSSIGRSTGEQFF. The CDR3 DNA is TGTGCCAGCAGTTCTATAGGGCGGTCAACAGGGGAACAGTTCTTC.

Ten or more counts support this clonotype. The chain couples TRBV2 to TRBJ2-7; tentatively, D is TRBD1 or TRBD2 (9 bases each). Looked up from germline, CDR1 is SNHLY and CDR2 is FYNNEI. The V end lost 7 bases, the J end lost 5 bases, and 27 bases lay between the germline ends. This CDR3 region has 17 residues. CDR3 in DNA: TGTGCCAGCAAAGAGACAGGGGGTATAGCGGGGGAAGACGAGCAGTACTTC. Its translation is CASKETGGIAGEDEQYF. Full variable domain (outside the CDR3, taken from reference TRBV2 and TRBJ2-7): EPEVTQTPSHQVTQMGQEVILRCVPISNHLYFYWYRQILGQKVEFLVSFYNNEISEKSEIFDDQFSVERPDGSNFTLKIRSTKLEDSAMYFCASKETGGIAGEDEQYFGPGTRLTVT.